The rows below give T cell receptor beta chains drawn from one sample of a study of identical twins. TCRdb re-derived calls from the 5' RACE reads in MiXCR, one entry per CDR3 protein. The data show around 450,000 distinct CDR3 sequences, over 12% seen once. These data were likewise used in another study, on yellow fever vaccine responses in identical twins.

The specimen sequenced was CD4+ T cells sorted from blood. These TCRs come from a woman under 30 in good health. The CDR3 runs from the conserved cysteine through the conserved F or W. A D gene is named only where the DNA matches it firmly. Expanded clones get a size class; other rows say once, few or many, or leave the size out.

TRBV5-1	TRBJ2-1	NA	NA	CASSLEKRPPYNEQFF	TGCGCCAGCAGCTTGGAAAAGAGGCCCCCTTACAATGAGCAGTTCTTC
TRBV5-1	TRBJ1-1	NA	many	CASSPDMPTGGTEAFF	TGCGCCAGCAGCCCGGACATGCCTACCGGTGGCACTGAAGCTTTCTTT
TRBV6-5	TRBJ1-2	NA	NA	CASSYSLGSYGYTF	TGTGCCAGCAGTTACTCCCTAGGTAGCTATGGCTACACCTTC
TRBV6-1	TRBJ1-1	NA	NA	CASYRALNTEAFF	TGTGCCAGCTACAGGGCACTGAACACTGAAGCTTTCTTT
TRBV3-1	TRBJ2-4	TRBD1	few	CASSQKGGQGASLAKNIQYF	TGTGCCAGCAGCCAAAAAGGGGGACAGGGGGCATCATTGGCCAAAAACATTCAGTACTTC
TRBV2	TRBJ2-1	NA	many	CASSEALGYPGNEQFF	TGTGCCAGCAGTGAAGCGCTTGGTTATCCGGGTAATGAGCAGTTCTTC
TRBV12-3/TRBV12-4	TRBJ2-3	NA	few	CASTGVGLGTDTQYF	TGTGCCAGCACCGGGGTCGGATTAGGGACAGATACGCAGTATTTT
TRBV7-8	TRBJ2-7	NA	few	CASSSRDAITYEQYF	TGTGCCAGCAGCTCCCGGGACGCCATTACCTACGAGCAGTACTTC
TRBV7-2	TRBJ2-3	NA	few	CASRVRDTQYF	TGTGCCAGCAGGGTACGGGATACGCAGTATTTT
TRBV3-2	TRBJ2-1	NA	few	CASSQTSGNVYEQFF	TGTGCCAGCAGCCAGACTAGCGGGAATGTCTATGAGCAGTTCTTC
TRBV12-3/TRBV12-4	TRBJ2-7	TRBD1	few	CASSPGQGKPEAEQYF	TGTGCCAGCAGTCCGGGACAGGGTAAGCCAGAGGCCGAGCAGTACTTC
TRBV9	TRBJ1-4	NA	NA	CASSAQGTNENLFF	TGTGCCAGCAGCGCCCAGGGAACTAATGAAAATCTGTTTTTT
TRBV28	TRBJ2-2	NA	NA	CASKEVVGELFF	TGTGCCAGCAAAGAGGTCGTGGGGGAGCTGTTTTTT
TRBV5-1	TRBJ2-3	NA	many	CASSLDSHTDTQYF	TGCGCCAGCAGCTTGGATTCGCACACAGATACGCAGTATTTT
TRBV29-1	TRBJ2-2	NA	many	CSVADRDNTGELFF	TGCAGCGTTGCCGACCGGGACAACACCGGGGAGCTGTTTTTT
TRBV28	TRBJ2-7	TRBD1	NA	CASSFMGTGGFEQYF	TGTGCCAGCAGTTTTATGGGGACAGGGGGTTTCGAGCAGTACTTC
TRBV5-1	TRBJ2-1	TRBD2	few	CASSLVAGDRNEQFF	TGCGCCAGCAGCTTGGTTGCGGGAGATCGCAATGAGCAGTTCTTC
TRBV5-1	TRBJ2-5	NA	NA	CASSFWRSLEETQYF	TGCGCCAGCAGCTTTTGGAGATCCCTGGAAGAGACCCAGTACTTC
TRBV12-3/TRBV12-4	TRBJ2-7	NA	many	CASSLKGVEQYF	TGTGCCAGCAGTTTAAAGGGGGTCGAGCAGTACTTC
TRBV20-1	TRBJ2-3	TRBD2	many	CSALRLAGGPADTQYF	TGCAGTGCCCTGCGACTAGCGGGGGGGCCCGCAGATACGCAGTATTTT
TRBV5-4	TRBJ2-5	TRBD2	NA	CASSLGASGIQETQYF	TGTGCCAGCAGCTTGGGGGCTAGCGGGATACAAGAGACCCAGTACTTC
TRBV7-9	TRBJ2-1	NA	many	CASSQTSGWGNEQFF	TGTGCCAGCAGCCAAACGTCAGGGTGGGGCAATGAGCAGTTCTTC
TRBV4-3	TRBJ2-3	NA	few	CASSQEGTSTDTQYF	TGCGCCAGCAGCCAAGAGGGGACTAGCACAGATACGCAGTATTTT
TRBV2	TRBJ2-1	NA	NA	CASSGGLTPSYNEQFF	TGTGCCAGCAGTGGGGGACTGACTCCCTCCTACAATGAGCAGTTCTTC
TRBV12-3/TRBV12-4	TRBJ2-1	TRBD1	few	CASSGQGASVYNEQFF	TGTGCCAGCAGCGGACAGGGCGCTAGCGTCTACAATGAGCAGTTCTTC
TRBV12-3/TRBV12-4	TRBJ2-1	NA	many	CASSFVNLDEQFF	TGTGCCAGCAGTTTCGTAAACCTCGATGAGCAGTTCTTC
TRBV20-1	TRBJ1-2	NA	NA	CSAPIGGRSGYTF	TGCAGTGCTCCCATAGGGGGGCGGAGTGGCTACACCTTC
TRBV5-6	TRBJ2-2	NA	NA	CASSRGRRANTGELFF	TGTGCCAGCAGCCGGGGACGTAGAGCGAACACCGGGGAGCTGTTTTTT
TRBV6-1	TRBJ2-7	TRBD1	many	CASRRTGSSYEQYF	TGTGCCAGCAGAAGGACAGGGTCTAGCTACGAGCAGTACTTC
TRBV12-3/TRBV12-4	TRBJ1-4	NA	few	CASSLREGEKLFF	TGTGCCAGCAGTTTGAGGGAAGGCGAAAAACTGTTTTTT
TRBV11-2	TRBJ2-7	TRBD2	few	CASSGAGTSGTYEQYF	TGTGCCAGCAGTGGGGCCGGGACTAGCGGTACCTACGAGCAGTACTTC
TRBV6-4	TRBJ1-1	TRBD1	many	CASSDQGASVNTEAFF	TGTGCCAGCAGTGACCAGGGGGCTTCAGTGAACACTGAAGCTTTCTTT
TRBV4-1	TRBJ2-3	TRBD2	few	CASSQLLAGGGTQYF	TGCGCCAGCAGCCAACTTCTAGCGGGAGGAGGTACGCAGTATTTT
TRBV19	TRBJ2-7	TRBD1	NA	CASSKPGQTYEQYF	TGTGCCAGTAGTAAGCCGGGACAGACGTACGAGCAGTACTTC
TRBV7-2	TRBJ2-5	NA	NA	CASSLQGSQQETQYF	TGTGCCAGCAGCCTACAGGGATCCCAACAAGAGACCCAGTACTTC
TRBV6-1	TRBJ2-1	NA	NA	CASSQLRVGHQLNNEQFF	TGTGCCAGCAGCCAATTACGGGTGGGGCACCAACTGAACAATGAGCAGTTCTTC
TRBV21-1	TRBJ2-3	NA	NA	CASSRTGNPDTQYF	TGTGCCAGCAGTAGGACAGGGAACCCAGATACGCAGTATTTT
TRBV28	TRBJ1-6	NA	NA	CASSLSGGYNSPLHF	TGTGCCAGCAGTTTATCGGGGGGCTATAATTCACCCCTCCACTTT
TRBV6-5	TRBJ2-1	TRBD1	NA	CASSYAYRGPYNEQFF	TGTGCCAGCAGTTACGCCTACAGGGGGCCCTACAATGAGCAGTTCTTC
TRBV7-2	TRBJ2-3	NA	NA	CASSPMDTAFDTQYF	TGTGCCAGCAGCCCGATGGATACCGCATTTGATACGCAGTATTTT
TRBV6-6	TRBJ1-1	NA	NA	CASTHGRNTEAFF	TGTGCCAGCACTCATGGGAGGAACACTGAAGCTTTCTTT
TRBV20-1	TRBJ2-1	TRBD2	many	CSASLGLAGGDEQFF	TGCAGTGCTAGCTTGGGACTAGCGGGAGGAGATGAGCAGTTCTTC
TRBV6-2/TRBV6-3	TRBJ1-1	NA	few	CASTLYGTEAFF	TGTGCCAGCACCCTCTATGGGACTGAAGCTTTCTTT
TRBV5-8	TRBJ2-7	TRBD1	few	CASSSSPGTGISYEQYF	TGTGCCAGCAGCTCCAGTCCCGGGACAGGGATTTCCTACGAGCAGTACTTC
TRBV11-2	TRBJ2-1	NA	NA	CASSLFFGSGVGNLGNEQFF	TGTGCCAGCAGCCTTTTTTTCGGGTCGGGAGTCGGGAACTTGGGCAATGAGCAGTTCTTC
TRBV12-3/TRBV12-4	TRBJ2-3	NA	NA	CASSFGGVDTQYF	TGTGCCAGCAGTTTTGGAGGGGTCGATACGCAGTATTTT
TRBV12-3/TRBV12-4	TRBJ2-2	TRBD1	many	CASRPGQGANGELFF	TGTGCCAGCAGACCGGGACAGGGGGCTAACGGGGAGCTGTTTTTT
TRBV20-1	TRBJ2-7	TRBD1	few	CSASGQGKSYEQYF	TGCAGCGCATCGGGACAGGGGAAATCCTACGAGCAGTACTTC